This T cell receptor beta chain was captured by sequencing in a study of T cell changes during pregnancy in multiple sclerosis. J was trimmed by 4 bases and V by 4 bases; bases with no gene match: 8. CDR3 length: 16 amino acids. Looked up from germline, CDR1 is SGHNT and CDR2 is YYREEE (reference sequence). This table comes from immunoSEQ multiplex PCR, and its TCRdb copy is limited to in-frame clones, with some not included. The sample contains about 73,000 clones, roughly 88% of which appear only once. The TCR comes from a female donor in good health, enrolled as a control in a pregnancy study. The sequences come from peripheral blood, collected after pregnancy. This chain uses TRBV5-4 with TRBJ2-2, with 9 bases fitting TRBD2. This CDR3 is CASSPRGGRATGELFF. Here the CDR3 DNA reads TGTGCCAGCAGCCCGCGGGGCGGGAGGGCCACCGGGGAGCTGTTTTTT.